One T cell receptor beta chain is described in this entry. This sample is part of a study of blood T cell repertoires in COVID-19. Background on the study: PBMCs, B-cell-depleted T cells, or T cells provided the cDNA or gDNA that made up the material.

Germline lookup yields CDR1 ENHRY and CDR2 SYGVKD. V lost 4 bases and J lost 1, with 8 bases in between. The CDR3 spans 14 residues. The assay was immunoSEQ multiplex PCR, and TCRdb's table has in-frame clones only and misses some. The data hold 250,000 to 300,000 clones, with over 85% observed a single time. The clonotype comes from a woman between 45 and 60 years old who had been exposed to COVID-19. The chain employs TRBV10-3 and TRBJ1-3; D uncertain. The source material was PBMCs or T cells enriched from blood (not recorded which). CDR3 residues: CAISAGGSGNTIYF. The CDR3, as DNA: TGTGCCATCAGTGCCGGCGGGTCTGGAAACACCATATATTTT.